The 21 T cell receptor beta chains below all came from one sample that was sequenced in a study of tumor-infiltrating lymphocytes in primary liver carcinoma. The researchers produced TCR beta cDNA from about 510 ng total RNA with a constant-region primer. What produced the TCR beta libraries was three nested multiplex PCR rounds using slightly modified ARM-PCR. Forward primers for TRBV1-TRBV30 and a C-beta reverse primer served the first two PCR rounds, at about 9 cycles each. TCRdb passed the multiplex PCR reads through MiXCR, listing each CDR3 protein once. The top ten hold roughly 12% of the sample, which has about 100,000 distinct CDR3 sequences, around 66% seen once. Starting material for RNA and DNA co-extraction consisted of about 19-32 mg of unsorted bulk tissue. Sequenced input: liver tumor tissue from sampling region 2. Subset in this sample: tumor region T2, inferior pole. The source of these receptors is a woman in her sixties or seventies with primary liver carcinoma and hepatitis B virus infection.

The V call is TRBV10-3, the J call TRBJ2-1; 12 nucleotides agree with TRBD2. Germline lookup yields CDR1 ENHRY and CDR2 SYGVKD. This CDR3 contains 15 residues. V was pared by 7 bases and J by 6 bases, with 7 bases of the junction left unmatched. The DNA for the CDR3 is TGTGCCATCAATCAACTAGCGGGAGGATCCAATGAGCAGTTCTTC. Translated, it gives CAINQLAGGSNEQFF.

On this clonotype: The junction shows a germline mismatch at one end, possibly a read error. The genes are TRBV11-2 and TRBJ2-7; D call uncertain. The CDR3 extends over 14 amino acids. From germline, CDR1 is SGHAT and CDR2 FQNNGV. CDR3 protein: CTSNLDEPYGEQYF. The CDR3 DNA is TGTACCAGCAACTTAGATGAACCCTATGGCGAGCAGTACTTC.

This clonotype turned up a few times. One base away lies a much larger clone, so this may be a sequencing read error. This chain uses TRBV4-1 with TRBJ2-2, with 7 bases that match TRBD1. CDR3 length equals 16 residues. Germline assignment: CDR1 MGHRA and CDR2 YSYEKL. CDR3 region: CASSPTGHRGTGELLF. CDR3 bases: TGCGCCAGCAGCCCGACCGGACACAGGGGAACCGGGGAGCTGCTTTTT.

Of note for this clonotype: At one boundary the junction diverges from the germline segment, which might be a read error. The CDR3 region has the DNA TGCATCGTTGGAAGGAGCACAGATATGCAGTATTTT. Translating it yields CIVGRSTDMQYF. The chain is built from TRBV29-1 and TRBJ2-3; no reliable D call. CDR1 is SQVTM, CDR2 ANQGSEA, per germline. There are 12 residues in the CDR3.

Worth noting for this clonotype: The conserved closing phenylalanine or tryptophan is absent in this CDR3, likely reflecting a read error. The CDR3: CSARETPYYEQYL. The CDR3 nucleotides read TGCAGTGCTAGGGAGACACCTTACTACGAGCAGTACTTG. The V call is TRBV20-1, the J call TRBJ2-7; no clear D. V lost 3 bases and J lost 3, with 12 bases in between. Germline CDR1 reads DFQATT; CDR2 reads SNEGSKA (reference sequence). The CDR3 is 13 amino acids.

As concerns this clonotype: At one boundary the junction diverges from the germline segment, which might be a read error. The chain couples TRBV2 to TRBJ2-7, with D unclear. CDR1 is SNHLY and CDR2 is FYNNEI in the germline V gene. The length of the CDR3 is 12 residues. The CDR3 is CDSTLSSYEQYF. The CDR3 nucleotides are TGTGACAGCACTTTAAGCTCCTACGAGCAGTACTTC.

Regarding this clonotype: With a much larger clone just one base away, this may be a read error. V gene TRBV7-9 combines with J gene TRBJ2-7; tentative D call: TRBD2 (5 bases). Germline lookup yields CDR1 SEHNR and CDR2 FQNEAQ (reference sequence). CDR3 length equals 12 residues. Trimming pared 5 bases from V and 10 bases from J, leaving 15 bases between. The CDR3 sequence is CASSPEGIDQYF. The CDR3 nucleotides read TGTGCCAGCAGCCCAGAGGGAATCGATCAGTACTTC. The full variable domain, rest sourced from reference TRBV7-9 and TRBJ2-7, is DTGVSQNPRHKITKRGQNVTFRCDPISEHNRLYWYRQTLGQGPEFLTYFQNEAQLEKSRLLSDRFSAERPKGSFSTLEIQRTEQGDSAMYLCASSPEGIDQYFGPGTRLTVT.

As regards this clonotype: Likely a read error: the CDR3 ends without its conserved phenylalanine or tryptophan. The genes are TRBV29-1 and TRBJ2-1; no clear D gene. The CDR3 runs 12 residues. Per germline, CDR1 SQVTM and CDR2 ANQGSEA. Trimming stripped 1 base from V and 7 bases from J, with 8 bases between. Here the CDR3 DNA reads TGCAGCGTTGAAGGATTGTGGAATGAGCAGTTCATC. Amino acid sequence: CSVEGLWNEQFI.

A note on this clonotype: A much larger clone differs by one base, so this may be a read error. J is TRBJ1-2 and V is TRBV5-1; tentative D call: TRBD1 (5 bases). The V end lost 4 bases, the J end lost 1 base, and 14 bases lay between the germline ends. CDR3 size: 15 residues. CDR1 and CDR2 from the germline V gene are SGHRS and YFSETQ. DNA of the CDR3: TGCGCCAGCAGCCTCAAGGGAGGGGTTAACTATGGCTACACCTTC. Protein sequence: CASSLKGGVNYGYTF.

The genes are TRBV7-3 and TRBJ2-1, with 9 nucleotides matching TRBD2. Germline loops: CDR1 SGHTA, CDR2 FQGTGA. The CDR3 is 17 amino acids. V lost 2 bases and J lost 0; bases outside the gene matches: 5. The CDR3 reads CASSLWLAGISYNEQFF. In DNA form, the CDR3 reads TGTGCCAGCAGCTTATGGCTAGCGGGAATCTCCTACAATGAGCAGTTCTTC.

This clonotype was recorded only once. At one end the junction does not follow the germline gene, possibly because of a read error. The V and J genes are TRBV11-1 and TRBJ2-7, with D uncertain. Per the germline V gene, CDR1 is SGHAT and CDR2 is FQDESV (reference sequence). The CDR3 runs to 14 residues. DNA of the CDR3: TGTGCCAGCAGCCTTTTGGGGATCTCCTACGAGCAATACTTC. It yields the protein CASSLLGISYEQYF.

The chain joins TRBV4-1 to TRBJ2-2; 13 nucleotides line up with TRBD2. V trimming: 9 bases; J trimming: 7 bases; junction bases outside the gene matches: 8. CDR3 length: 15 amino acids. Per the germline V gene, CDR1 is MGHRA and CDR2 is YSYEKL. The CDR3 DNA is TGCGCCAGAAGTCAAGGGACTAGCGGGATCGGGGAGCTGTTTTTT. Its protein product is CARSQGTSGIGELFF.

To note about this clonotype: At one boundary the junction diverges from the germline segment, which might be a read error. The genes are TRBV20-1 and TRBJ2-5; 7 bases are a match to TRBD2. The germline V gene has CDR1 DFQATT and CDR2 SNEGSKA (reference sequence). There are 14 residues in the CDR3. The CDR3 DNA reads TGCAATGCTAGGCCTAGCGGCTATCAAGAGACCCAGTACTTC. It is translated as CNARPSGYQETQYF.

This clonotype has ten or more counts. J is TRBJ2-7 and V is TRBV16; perhaps TRBD2 as D (6 bases). Germline assignment: CDR1 KGHSY and CDR2 FQNENV. The CDR3 length is 15 residues. V lost 2 bases and J lost 4, with 15 bases in between. This chain's CDR3 is CASSQPPAGVYEQYF. DNA for the CDR3: TGTGCCAGCAGCCAACCCCCAGCGGGCGTTTACGAGCAGTACTTC.

Concerning this clonotype itself: The junction differs from germline at one of its ends, possibly a read error. The genes are TRBV6-6 and TRBJ2-5; no reliable D call. Germline values: CDR1 MNHNY, CDR2 SVGAGI (reference sequence). The CDR3 loop spans 14 amino acids. As DNA, the CDR3 is TGTGCCAGCAAAAAAGAGGCTGTTCGAGAGACACAGTACTTC. Translation: CASKKEAVRETQYF.

This chain links TRBV29-1 with TRBJ2-1; D ambiguous. The CDR3 has 15 residues. Germline V gene lookup returns CDR1 SQVTM and CDR2 ANQGSEA. V shed 6 bases and J shed 2 bases, with 17 bases lying between them. The CDR3 nucleotides are TGCAGCGTCGAGTCCAACCAGAACCCCTACAATGAGCAGTTCTTC. Translated, it gives CSVESNQNPYNEQFF.

About this clonotype itself: The CDR3 carries no conserved terminal phenylalanine or tryptophan, so it likely arises from a read error. The V and J genes are TRBV4-2 and TRBJ2-7; 13 positions agree with TRBD2. Looked up from germline, CDR1 is LGHNA and CDR2 is YNFKEQ. This CDR3 has 15 amino acids. Trimming removed 4 bases from V and 2 bases from J; junction bases left unmatched: 2. Here the CDR3 DNA reads TGTGCCAGCAGCCTTGGACTAGCGGGAGCCTACGAGCAGTACTAT. Translated: CASSLGLAGAYEQYY.

The sample holds one count of this clonotype. A clone one base away is much larger, so this may be a read error. The CDR3 protein is CASSLNLAGGYEQFF. The CDR3 bases are TGTGCCAGCAGCTTGAATCTAGCGGGAGGTTATGAGCAGTTCTTC. This chain links TRBV5-4 with TRBJ2-1; 11 nucleotides agree with TRBD2. The V segment lost 1 base and the J segment 8 bases; nucleotides outside the gene matches: 5. There are 15 residues in the CDR3. Germline CDR1 and CDR2: SGHNT and YYREEE (reference sequence).

A remark on this clonotype: A junction boundary mismatches the germline segment, possibly from a read error. This chain uses TRBV29-1 with TRBJ2-7, with 7 bases that match TRBD2. Germline CDR1 reads SQVTM; CDR2 reads ANQGSEA. The CDR3 sequence is 11 residues long. CDR3 in DNA: TGCAGTGTTGAAGGAGCGCGGGAGCGGTACTTC. Its protein product is CSVEGARERYF.

Comments on this clonotype: One junction end does not reproduce the germline sequence, and a read error may be involved. The chain employs TRBV11-2 and TRBJ2-3; 10 bases are shared with TRBD2. Per germline, CDR1 SGHAT and CDR2 FQNNGV. The CDR3 loop spans 15 amino acids. The CDR3 nucleotides are TGTGCCAGCGGCCCTAGACTAGCGGGCCCAGATACGCAATATTTT. Its protein is CASGPRLAGPDTQYF.

J is TRBJ1-2 and V is TRBV12-3 or TRBV12-4; 8 bases line up with TRBD1. V shed 5 bases and J 12 bases; nucleotides not matched to a gene: 14. There are 14 residues in the CDR3. Here the CDR3 reads CASSPPRTGLVHTF. The CDR3 DNA reads TGTGCCAGCAGTCCTCCCCGGACAGGGCTCGTCCACACCTTC.